This TCR beta chain emerged from a study of shared clonotypes between healthy human individuals. Study in general: The study drew on two women and a few men aged 18 to 49 as donors. Findings and limits, study-wide: Non-shared clonotypes had lower generation probabilities than clonotypes shared by all four sorted-subset donors. Estimated clonotype richness was generally higher in naive than memory subsets.

In regard to this clone: The antigen is not known.

The CDR3 is made up of 12 amino acids. The germline CDR1 and CDR2 sequences are SNHLY and FYNNEI. Trimming stripped 6 bases from V and 6 bases from J, with 12 bases between. Deep level was the assay's run setting. Profiling relied on immunoSEQ multiplex PCR, and the TCRdb table lists in-frame clones only, not all of them. The sample lists around 350,000 clones, roughly 70% occurring once. This receptor was taken from a young man in good health. Sequenced sample: memory CD4+ T cells sorted from blood. Subset specified: CD45RA-negative fraction. The V gene is TRBV2, the J gene TRBJ2-7, with a weak D call TRBD2 (6 bases). The CDR3 here is CASRDLAREQYF. The CDR3, as DNA: TGTGCCAGCAGGGACCTAGCGCGCGAGCAGTACTTC.